This note documents a single T cell receptor beta chain sequence. No antigen is known for it. The record has no base qualities; no much larger clone is one base away. Amplification of TCR beta CDR3 regions was carried out from RNA transcripts. The TCR CDR3 was subjected to a first round of RT-PCR using the HTBI primer set and the Qiagen OneStep RT-PCR kit. The libraries were constructed in a second round of multiplex PCR and then size-selected and purified. The libraries were sequenced on an Illumina HiSeq2000 using paired-end 100 bp reads. For the original study's pipeline: SOAPnuke was used to process the raw data, removing reads that contained adapters or uncalled bases, had a mean Phred below 15, or lacked an exact match to the constant primer or identifier. High-quality paired reads were merged using COPE v1.2.5, and each unique nucleotide sequence was defined as a clonotype. MiTCR v1.1 was used to align the clonotypes against IMGT TRBV, TRBD and TRBJ reference segments. The analysis included only V-J combinations with a frequency above 0.0001, which together covered roughly 99% of the repertoires. The TCS score was defined as F50 (clonal expansion) divided by E x V (chaos), with BLOSUM62-based TCRdist calculated between CDR3 peptides within each V-J. Welch's t-statistics and random forest reduced around 510 V-J features to under 15, which were used in a naive Bayes classifier (R e1071). The similarity between thyroid and blood repertoires was quantified using the Morisita-Horn index. TCRdb ran its own pipeline on the public reads, namely fastp trimming at Q25 and MiXCR clone calling, and kept in-frame beta chains. Every entry covers one CDR3 protein and lists the most common genes and DNA from its rows. Here the V and J calls rest on TCRdb's processing, not on the authors' analysis. This sample has 600,000 to 800,000 distinct CDR3 sequences in its table, and roughly a third of those were observed once. Around a third of the sample comes from the top ten.

Inclusive of the bounding cysteine and phenylalanine, the CDR3 is 12 residues long. Of all the DNA, just the CDR3 is kept, 36 bases in frame from base 1. CDR1 and CDR2 (KGHSY, FQNENV) derive from the germline V gene. The trim is 3 bases for V and 6 bases for J, with a gap of 8 bases between the germline ends. This sample is drawn from a study of T cells in Graves' hyperthyroidism and ophthalmopathy (dated by TCRdb to the late 2010s). General notes on the study: Peripheral blood samples were taken at the time of initial diagnosis, prior to any treatment. To identify distinguishing TCR V-J signatures, a discovery cohort of about a hundred patients was used, comprising 43 with Graves' ophthalmopathy and 57 with stable Graves' hyperthyroidism. Prospective prediction of ophthalmopathy was tested in an independent validation cohort consisting of 18 to 20 hyperthyroidism patients and 17 patients who later progressed to ophthalmopathy. The 90 or so discovery patients were randomly split 7:3 into training and test sets. The study also compared thyroid tissue and blood T-cell repertoires from a handful of Graves' hyperthyroidism patients. Following sampling, methimazole starting at 30 mg daily was given to hyperthyroidism patients, and high-dose intravenous methylprednisolone was given to ophthalmopathy patients. According to the paper, TCR Vbeta CDR3 sequencing was carried out on some 130 peripheral blood samples, which came from fewer than 50 ophthalmopathy, some 73 hyperthyroidism and approximately 17 progressor patients.

What the research found in general, with its limitations: Most expanded thyroid clonotypes (frequency above 0.001) were also detected in blood, suggesting blood repertoires may reflect thyroid immune responses. During validation, the model predicted progression to ophthalmopathy a median of approximately 6.5 months ahead of onset, with almost 71% sensitivity and roughly 75% specificity. No statistical method was used to set the sample size in advance, and investigators knew the group allocation. A 13 V-J signature model separated ophthalmopathy from stable hyperthyroidism, with approximately 86% sensitivity and roughly 84% specificity in cross-validation and 80%/75% in testing.

Stable Graves' hyperthyroidism was defined as no progression to ophthalmopathy during 18 months of follow-up. Hyperthyroidism patients were newly diagnosed, had a disease duration of under 2 months, and were aged 18 to 65 years. The study excluded patients with uncontrolled infections, other autoimmune diseases, pregnancy or lactation. Clinical symptoms, serum thyroxine and TRAb, thyroid ultrasound, and orbital computed tomography formed the basis for the diagnoses. Ficoll-Paque density gradient centrifugation was used to isolate PBMCs from 8.5 to 10 ml of fresh peripheral blood. Trizol reagent was used to extract total RNA, and RNA quality was then checked on an Agilent 2100 Bioanalyzer.

The source material was blood. This sequence originates from a woman between 40 and 50 years old with Graves' hyperthyroidism. The rearrangement combines TRBV16 with TRBJ1-1; no D gene can be assigned with confidence. The nucleotide sequence is given as TGTGCCAGCAGCCACGGTCTGGCTGAAGCTTTCTTT. Its translation reads: CASSHGLAEAFF.